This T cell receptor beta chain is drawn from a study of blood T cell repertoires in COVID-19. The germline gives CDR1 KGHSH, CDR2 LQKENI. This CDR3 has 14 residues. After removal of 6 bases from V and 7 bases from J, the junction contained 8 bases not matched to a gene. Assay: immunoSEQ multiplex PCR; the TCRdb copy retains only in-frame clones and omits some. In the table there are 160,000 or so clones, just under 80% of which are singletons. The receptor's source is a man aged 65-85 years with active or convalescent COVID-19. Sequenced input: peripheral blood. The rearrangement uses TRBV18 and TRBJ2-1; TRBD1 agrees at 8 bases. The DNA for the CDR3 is TGTGCCAGCTCGCCAGGACAGGGACGGAATGAGCAGTTCTTC. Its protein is CASSPGQGRNEQFF.